This entry describes one T cell receptor (beta chain). The sample originates from a study of identifying expanded T cells in peripheral blood. Method: immunoSEQ multiplex PCR; TCRdb's copy keeps in-frame clones and lacks some. This table holds 51,000 or so clones, less than 85% found once. Germline assignment: CDR1 MNHEY and CDR2 SVGAGI. Trimming took off 6 bases at V and 5 bases at J, with 10 bases between the two ends. The CDR3 runs 12 residues. This TCR was recovered from a person aged 18 to 75 in good health. The rearrangement links TRBV6-5 to TRBJ1-1; D remains ambiguous. Sequenced: blood. CDR3 protein: CASSPTQTEAFF. The CDR3 DNA sequence: TGTGCCAGCAGCCCCACACAGACTGAAGCTTTCTTT.